This entry lists 6 T cell receptor beta chains sequenced from one sample in a study of T cell repertoires in cytomegalovirus infection. TCRdb fed the reads into MiXCR, producing one record per CDR3 protein. The data hold approximately 490,000 distinct CDR3 sequences, with around 10% observed a single time. Sequenced input: PBMCs. The receptors stem from a human donor in good health (CMV status not recorded). Some clones in this sample may be carry-over from other donors' samples.

This clonotype was detected many times. This chain connects TRBV5-7 to TRBJ2-7, with D possibly matching TRBD2 (5 bases). TRBV5-7 is placed among ORFs of uncertain function. Trimming removed 5 bases at V and 5 bases at J, with 11 bases between. This CDR3 has 12 amino acids. CDR3 coding DNA: TGTGCCAGCAGTCGTGAGGGAAACGAGCAGTACTTC. Translated: CASSREGNEQYF.

This clonotype was counted many times. The gene calls are TRBV19 and TRBJ2-1, with 9 nucleotides matching TRBD1. The CDR3 is made up of 16 amino acids. V lost 0 bases and J lost 4; bases outside the gene matches: 4. Germline loops: CDR1 LNHDA, CDR2 SQIVND (reference sequence). The CDR3 region is CASSIDGTGTYNEQFF. The DNA for the CDR3 is TGTGCCAGTAGTATAGATGGGACAGGGACATACAATGAGCAGTTCTTC.

This clonotype was seen many times. The chain is built from TRBV11-2 and TRBJ2-6; D gene ambiguous. Germline V gene lookup returns CDR1 SGHAT and CDR2 FQNNGV. This CDR3 is built from 16 residues. V lost 5 bases and J 1 base, leaving 12 bases between the germline ends. CDR3 DNA sequence: TGTGCCAGCAGCCCCCTTCGGCTTTCTGGGGCCAACGTCCTGACTTTC. Its protein is CASSPLRLSGANVLTF.

In its sample, this clonotype was seen many times. The rearrangement uses TRBV18 and TRBJ2-1; D gene unclear. The CDR3 length is 16 residues. Trimming removed 1 base at V and 8 bases at J, with 18 bases between. Looked up from germline, CDR1 is KGHSH and CDR2 is LQKENI. CDR3 loop: CASSPQLPASQDEQFF. CDR3 DNA sequence: TGTGCCAGCTCACCACAGCTCCCGGCGTCTCAGGATGAGCAGTTCTTC.

This clonotype was picked up one time. A read error may be the cause here, since a much bigger clone is one base away. This chain uses TRBV2 with TRBJ1-4, with 7 bases matching TRBD1. The CDR3 length is 16 residues. Germline CDR1 is SNHLY and CDR2 is FYNNEI. CDR3: CASSEALGQINEKPFF. CDR3 bases: TGTGCCAGCAGTGAAGCGCTGGGACAGATTAATGAAAAACCGTTTTTT.

The rearrangement links TRBV7-3 to TRBJ2-3; TRBD1 agrees at 9 bases. The V segment lost 5 bases and the J segment 3 bases; nucleotides outside the gene matches: 3. This CDR3 contains 14 residues. The V gene's germline CDR1 is SGHTA and CDR2 FQGTGA. The DNA of the CDR3 is TGTGCCAGCAGCCGGACAGGGGCAACAGATACGCAGTATTTT. It codes for CASSRTGATDTQYF.